This T cell receptor beta chain derives from a study of T cells after somatic rescue of genetic block. V lost 3 bases to trimming and J lost 3 bases; unmatched junction nucleotides: 9. The germline CDR1 and CDR2 sequences are SGDLS and YYNGEE. There are 16 residues in the CDR3. The assay was immunoSEQ multiplex PCR, and TCRdb's table has in-frame clones only and misses some. This sample has under 150,000 clones, with under 95% found just once. This clonotype originated in a woman younger than 30. The chain combines TRBV9 with TRBJ2-3, with TRBD2 matching over 8 bases. The sequenced sample was peripheral blood mononuclear cells (PBMCs). DNA of the CDR3: TGTGCCAGCAGCGCCCGGACTAGCATTGGGACAGATACGCAGTATTTT. Its translation is CASSARTSIGTDTQYF.